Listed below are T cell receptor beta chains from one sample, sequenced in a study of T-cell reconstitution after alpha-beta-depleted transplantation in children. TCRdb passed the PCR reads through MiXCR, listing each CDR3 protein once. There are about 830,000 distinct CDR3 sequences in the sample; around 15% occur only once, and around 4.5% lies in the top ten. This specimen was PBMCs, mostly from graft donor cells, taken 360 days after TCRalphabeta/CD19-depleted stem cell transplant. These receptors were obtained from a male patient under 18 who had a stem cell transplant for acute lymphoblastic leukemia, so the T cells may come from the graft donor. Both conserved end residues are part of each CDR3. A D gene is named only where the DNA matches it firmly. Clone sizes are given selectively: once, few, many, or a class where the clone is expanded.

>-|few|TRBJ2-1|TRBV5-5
TGTGCCAGCAGCTTGGGACCCCGCAATGAGCAGTTCTTC
CASSLGPRNEQFF
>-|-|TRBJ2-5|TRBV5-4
TGTGCCAGCAGCTTGTCGGGGCGTCAAGAGACCCAGTACTTC
CASSLSGRQETQYF
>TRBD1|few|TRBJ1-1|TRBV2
TGTGCCAGCACCCCGGACAGGGGCTCTGAAGCTTTCTTT
CASTPDRGSEAFF
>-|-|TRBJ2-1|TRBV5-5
TGTGCCAGCAGCGTACGCTCAGGGAATGAGCAGTTCTTC
CASSVRSGNEQFF
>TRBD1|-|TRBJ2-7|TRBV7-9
TGTGCCAGCAGCTTTTCCACGGACAGGGGGGAAGGTGAGCAGTACTTC
CASSFSTDRGEGEQYF
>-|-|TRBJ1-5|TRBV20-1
TGCAGTGCTAGAGATCTAAAGGGAATGGAGGATCAGCCCCAGCATTTT
CSARDLKGMEDQPQHF
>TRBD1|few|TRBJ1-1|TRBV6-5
TGTGCCAGCAGTTTCCTTTCCAGGGGGAAAATGAACACTGAAGCTTTCTTT
CASSFLSRGKMNTEAFF
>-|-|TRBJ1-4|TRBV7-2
TGTGCCAGCAGCTTACATGGGGTAGGGGCTAATGAAAAACTGTTTTTT
CASSLHGVGANEKLFF
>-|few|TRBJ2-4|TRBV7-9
TGTGCCAGCGAGGGGAACATTCAGTACTTC
CASEGNIQYF
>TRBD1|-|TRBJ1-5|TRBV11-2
TGTGCCAGCAGCTCGGTCCCAGGGGGGCAGCCCCAGCATTTT
CASSSVPGGQPQHF
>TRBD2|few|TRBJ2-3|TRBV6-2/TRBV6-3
TGTGCCAGCAGTTACTCGATATCAGGGACTAGCGGGAGCAGAAGCACAGATACGCAGTATTTT
CASSYSISGTSGSRSTDTQYF
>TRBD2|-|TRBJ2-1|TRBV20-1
TGCAGTGCTACCCCTAGCGGGCCATCTAGCTCCTACAATGAGCAGTTCTTC
CSATPSGPSSSYNEQFF
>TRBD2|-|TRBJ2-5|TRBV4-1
TGCGCCAGCAGGGGGCTAGCGGGGAAGGAGGGGGTAAGGGAGACCCAGTACTTC
CASRGLAGKEGVRETQYF
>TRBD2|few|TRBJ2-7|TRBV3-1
TGTGCCAGCAGCTTTGGACTAGCGGCGACCTACGAGCAGTACTTC
CASSFGLAATYEQYF
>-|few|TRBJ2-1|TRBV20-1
TGCAGTGCTAGGTTGGGCCGGGGGCGTTCCTACAATGAGCAGTTCTTC
CSARLGRGRSYNEQFF
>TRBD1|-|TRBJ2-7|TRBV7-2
TGTGCCAGCAGCTTAGCCCTTGGGACAGGCTTTTACGAGCAGTACTTC
CASSLALGTGFYEQYF
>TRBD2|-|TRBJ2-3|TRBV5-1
TGCGCCAGCAGCTTCACCCCAGCGGGAGGGCCGACAGATACGCAGTATTTT
CASSFTPAGGPTDTQYF
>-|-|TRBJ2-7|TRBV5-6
TGTGCCAGCAGCTTGGTACAGGGATTCTACGAGCAGTACTTC
CASSLVQGFYEQYF
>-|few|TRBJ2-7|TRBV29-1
TGCAGCGTGGGCCCAGAGTCTCAGTACGAGCAGTACTTC
CSVGPESQYEQYF
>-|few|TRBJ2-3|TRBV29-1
TGCAGCGTTGGGCCGAGGGATACGCAGTATTTT
CSVGPRDTQYF
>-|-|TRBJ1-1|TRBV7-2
TGTGCCAGCAGCCCTCAGGGGCTTTGGAACACTGAAGCTTTCTTT
CASSPQGLWNTEAFF
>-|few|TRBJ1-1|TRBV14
TGTGCCAGCAGCCTCCCGGACAGACCGAACACTGAAGCTTTCTTT
CASSLPDRPNTEAFF
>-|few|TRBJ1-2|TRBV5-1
TGCGCCAGCAGCTTGTTTCGTGACTATGGCTACACCTTC
CASSLFRDYGYTF
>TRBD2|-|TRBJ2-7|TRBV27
TGTGCCAGCAGGTCGGGACTAGCGGTCTACGAGCAGTACTTC
CASRSGLAVYEQYF
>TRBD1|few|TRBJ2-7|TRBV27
TGTGCCAGCAGGGACAGGGGGTCCCACGAGCAGTACTTC
CASRDRGSHEQYF
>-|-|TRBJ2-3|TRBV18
TGTGCCAGCTCACCACGTCGGAGCCAGGGAATGGTAAATACGCAGTATTTT
CASSPRRSQGMVNTQYF
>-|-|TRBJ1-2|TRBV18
TGTGCCAGCTCACCAGGGCATGCCTATGGCTACACCTTC
CASSPGHAYGYTF
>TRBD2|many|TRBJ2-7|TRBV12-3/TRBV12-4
TGTGCCAGCAGTTCCTTAGCGGGAGGGTACGAGCAGTACTTC
CASSSLAGGYEQYF
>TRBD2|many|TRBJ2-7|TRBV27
TGTGCCAGCAGTCCCTGGGGAGGGAGCTCCTACGAGCAGTACTTC
CASSPWGGSSYEQYF
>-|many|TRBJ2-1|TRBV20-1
TGCAGTGCCCTATCTTACCTTGAGCAGTTCTTC
CSALSYLEQFF
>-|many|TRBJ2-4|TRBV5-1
TGCGCCAGCAGCCCAGGACCGGTAGCCAAAAACATTCAGTACTTC
CASSPGPVAKNIQYF
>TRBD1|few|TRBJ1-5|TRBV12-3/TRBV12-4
TGTGCCAGCAGTGGGGGACAGGCCAATCAGCCCCAGCATTTT
CASSGGQANQPQHF
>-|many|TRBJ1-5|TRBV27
TGTGCCAGCAGTTTCGGAGGCAGAGGGGGTTTCAATCAGCCCCAGCATTTT
CASSFGGRGGFNQPQHF
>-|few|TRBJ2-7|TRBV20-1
TGCAGTGCTAGGTCGGGCTACGAGCAGTACTTC
CSARSGYEQYF
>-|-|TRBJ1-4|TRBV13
TGTGCCAGCAGCCCCGGGGGGAGAACAACTAATGAAAAACTGTTTTTT
CASSPGGRTTNEKLFF
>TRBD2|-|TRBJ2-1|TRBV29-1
TGCAGCGTTCGGCTAGCGGGAGGGCCGAGGTACAATGAGCAGTTCTTC
CSVRLAGGPRYNEQFF
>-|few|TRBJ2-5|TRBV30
TGTGCCTGGAGTCTAAGGGTCTATTCGAGACGGGGCCGGAGGGAGACCCAGTACTTC
CAWSLRVYSRRGRRETQYF
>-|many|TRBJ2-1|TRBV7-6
TGTGCCAGCAGCCCCCCCGGGCCCTTAGGTTCCTACAATGAGCAGTTCTTC
CASSPPGPLGSYNEQFF
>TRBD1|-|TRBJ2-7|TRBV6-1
TGTGCCAGCAGGATGTTACGGACAGGGCAGACCTACGAGCAGTACTTC
CASRMLRTGQTYEQYF
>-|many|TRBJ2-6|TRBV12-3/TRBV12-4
TGTGCCAGCAGTTCCGGATTCTCTGGGGCCAACGTCCTGACTTTC
CASSSGFSGANVLTF
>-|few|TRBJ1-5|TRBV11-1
TGTGCCAGCAGCTTCTCCGTTGGGGTTGGGAGCAATCAGCCCCAGCATTTT
CASSFSVGVGSNQPQHF
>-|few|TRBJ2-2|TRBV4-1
TGCGCCAGCATGGCGACGGTGAACACCGGGGAGCTGTTTTTT
CASMATVNTGELFF
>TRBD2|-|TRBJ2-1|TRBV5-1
TGCGCCAGCAGCTTGGTGGCTAGCGGGAGGGTTTCCTACAATGAGCAGTTCTTC
CASSLVASGRVSYNEQFF
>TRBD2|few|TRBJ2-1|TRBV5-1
TGCGCCAGCAGCTTGTCCGGGGGGACTTACAATGAGCAGTTCTTC
CASSLSGGTYNEQFF
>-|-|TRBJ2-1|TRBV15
TGTGCCACCAGCAGAAAGGATGGGGAAAACCATGAGCAGTTCTTC
CATSRKDGENHEQFF
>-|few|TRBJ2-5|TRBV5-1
TGCGCCAGCAGCTTCCGGTCAAATGCGGAGACCCAGTACTTC
CASSFRSNAETQYF
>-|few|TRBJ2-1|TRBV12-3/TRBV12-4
TGTGCCAGCAGTTTATTGCCCAATGAGCAGTTCTTC
CASSLLPNEQFF
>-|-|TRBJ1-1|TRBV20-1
TGCAGTGCTAATGAGGGACTTACTGCGAGGGAAGCTTTCTTT
CSANEGLTAREAFF
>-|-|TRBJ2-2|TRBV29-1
TGCAGCGTTCAAGGGGGTCCCGGGGAGCTGTTTTTT
CSVQGGPGELFF
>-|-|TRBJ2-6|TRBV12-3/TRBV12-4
TGTGCCAGCACCCCGGGACATGGGGCCAACGTCCTGACTTTC
CASTPGHGANVLTF
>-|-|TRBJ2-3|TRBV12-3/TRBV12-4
TGTGCCAGCAGTTTACTGTCCGAAGGGGATACGCAGTATTTT
CASSLLSEGDTQYF
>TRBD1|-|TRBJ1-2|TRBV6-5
TGTGCCAGCAGTTACTCGGGACAGGGGAATTATGGCTACACCTTC
CASSYSGQGNYGYTF
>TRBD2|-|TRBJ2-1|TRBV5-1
TGCGCCAGCAGGCGGACTAGCGGGAGGGCCTGGATCAATGAGCAGTTCTTC
CASRRTSGRAWINEQFF
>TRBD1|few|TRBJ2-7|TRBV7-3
TGTGCCAGCAGTCAATCAGGGGGCTACGAGCAGTACTTC
CASSQSGGYEQYF
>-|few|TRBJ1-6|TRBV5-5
TGTGCCAGCAGCTTCGGTTGGGGGGCTTCACCCCTCCACTTT
CASSFGWGASPLHF